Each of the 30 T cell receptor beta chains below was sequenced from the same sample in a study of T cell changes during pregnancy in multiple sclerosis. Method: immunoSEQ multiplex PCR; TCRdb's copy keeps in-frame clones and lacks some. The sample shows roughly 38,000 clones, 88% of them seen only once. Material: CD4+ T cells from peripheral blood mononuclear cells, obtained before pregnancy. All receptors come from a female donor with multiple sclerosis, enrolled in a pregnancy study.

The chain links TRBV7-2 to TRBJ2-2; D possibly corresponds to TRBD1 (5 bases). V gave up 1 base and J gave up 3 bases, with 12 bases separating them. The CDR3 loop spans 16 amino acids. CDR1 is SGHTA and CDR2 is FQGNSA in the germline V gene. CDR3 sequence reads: CASSLVTGADTGELFF. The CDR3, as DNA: TGTGCCAGCAGCTTAGTGACTGGGGCCGACACCGGGGAGCTGTTTTTT.

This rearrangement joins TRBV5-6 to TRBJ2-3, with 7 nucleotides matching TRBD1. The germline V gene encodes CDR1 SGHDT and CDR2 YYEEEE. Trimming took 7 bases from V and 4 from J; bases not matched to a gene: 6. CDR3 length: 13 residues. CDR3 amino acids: CASAQGHADTQYF. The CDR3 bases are TGTGCCAGCGCACAGGGGCACGCAGATACGCAGTATTTT.

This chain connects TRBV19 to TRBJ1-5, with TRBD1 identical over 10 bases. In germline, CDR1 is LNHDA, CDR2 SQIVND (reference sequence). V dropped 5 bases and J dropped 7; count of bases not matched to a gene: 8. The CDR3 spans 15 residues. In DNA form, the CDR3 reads TGTGCCAGTAGTCCGGGACAGGGGCGTCGGCAGCCCCAGCATTTT. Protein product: CASSPGQGRRQPQHF.

DNA of the CDR3: TGTGCCAGCAGCCGAACAGGATCCCCATCCACTGAAGCTTTCTTT. It codes for CASSRTGSPSTEAFF. The J gene is TRBJ1-1, the V gene TRBV7-9; the D gene is possibly TRBD1 (5 bases). Trimming cost V 5 bases and J 4 bases, with 17 bases left between them. Germline V gene data show CDR1 as SEHNR and CDR2 as FQNEAQ (reference sequence). The CDR3 spans 15 residues.

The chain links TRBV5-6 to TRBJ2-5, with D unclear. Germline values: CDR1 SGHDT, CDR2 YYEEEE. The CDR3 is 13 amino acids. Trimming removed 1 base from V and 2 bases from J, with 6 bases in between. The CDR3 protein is CASSLLRQETQYF. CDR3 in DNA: TGTGCCAGCAGCTTGTTACGGCAAGAGACCCAGTACTTC.

Here the CDR3 DNA reads TGTGCCAGCAGCCCTGCGGGCAGCCCATCCTTGGGAGGCTACACCTTC. Translating gives CASSPAGSPSLGGYTF. V and J are TRBV25-1 and TRBJ1-2; no firm D call. The CDR3 consists of 16 residues. Germline V CDR1 and CDR2: MGHDK, SYGVNS. V lost 6 bases and J lost 8, with 25 bases in between.

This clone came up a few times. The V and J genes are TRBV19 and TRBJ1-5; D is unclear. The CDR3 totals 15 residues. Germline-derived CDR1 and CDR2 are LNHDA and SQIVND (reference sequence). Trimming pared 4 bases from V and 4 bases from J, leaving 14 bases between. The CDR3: CASSKVAAENQPQHF. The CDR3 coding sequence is TGTGCCAGTAGTAAGGTGGCGGCAGAGAATCAGCCCCAGCATTTT.

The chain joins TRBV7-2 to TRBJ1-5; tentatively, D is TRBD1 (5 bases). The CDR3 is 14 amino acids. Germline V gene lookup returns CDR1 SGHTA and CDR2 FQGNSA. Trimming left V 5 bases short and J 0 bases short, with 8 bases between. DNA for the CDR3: TGTGCCAGCAGCCCACAGGATAGCAATCAGCCCCAGCATTTT. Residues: CASSPQDSNQPQHF.

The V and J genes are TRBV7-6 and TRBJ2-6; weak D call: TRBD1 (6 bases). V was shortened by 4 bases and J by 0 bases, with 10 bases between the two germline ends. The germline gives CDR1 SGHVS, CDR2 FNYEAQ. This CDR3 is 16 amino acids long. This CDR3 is CASSSGQHSGANVLTF. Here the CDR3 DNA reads TGTGCCAGCAGCTCAGGACAGCACTCTGGGGCCAACGTCCTGACTTTC.

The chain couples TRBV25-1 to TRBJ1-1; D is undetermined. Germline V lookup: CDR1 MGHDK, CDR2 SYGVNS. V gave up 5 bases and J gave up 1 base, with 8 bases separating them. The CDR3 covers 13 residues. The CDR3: CASSKQQNTEAFF. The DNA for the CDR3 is TGTGCCAGCAGTAAACAGCAGAACACTGAAGCTTTCTTT.

CDR3 nucleotide sequence: TGTGCCAGCAGTAGGTCCCCGAGACAGACCAATTCACCCCTCCACTTT. This translates into CASSRSPRQTNSPLHF. V and J are TRBV2 and TRBJ1-6; D perhaps matches TRBD1 (5 bases). The CDR3 totals 16 residues. Trimming removed 5 bases from V and 7 bases from J, with 18 bases in between. Per the germline V gene, CDR1 is SNHLY and CDR2 is FYNNEI.

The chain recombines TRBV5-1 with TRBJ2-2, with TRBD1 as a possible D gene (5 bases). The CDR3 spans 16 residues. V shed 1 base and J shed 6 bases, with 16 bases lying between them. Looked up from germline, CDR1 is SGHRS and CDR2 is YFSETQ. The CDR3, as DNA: TGCGCCAGCAGCTTGACTACCCAGGGTGGAGCCGGGGAGCTGTTTTTT. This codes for CASSLTTQGGAGELFF.

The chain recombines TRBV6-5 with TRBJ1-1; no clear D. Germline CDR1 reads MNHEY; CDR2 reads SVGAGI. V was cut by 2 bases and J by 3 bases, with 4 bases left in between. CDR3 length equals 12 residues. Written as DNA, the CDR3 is TGTGCCAGCAGTTACAGCGACACTGAAGCTTTCTTT. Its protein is CASSYSDTEAFF.

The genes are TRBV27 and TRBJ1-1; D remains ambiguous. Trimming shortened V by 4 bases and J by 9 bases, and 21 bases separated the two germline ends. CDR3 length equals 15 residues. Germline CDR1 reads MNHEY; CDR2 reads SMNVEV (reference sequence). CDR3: CASSSVGLGGEKAFF. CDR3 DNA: TGTGCCAGCAGTTCTGTTGGGCTAGGAGGCGAGAAAGCTTTCTTT.

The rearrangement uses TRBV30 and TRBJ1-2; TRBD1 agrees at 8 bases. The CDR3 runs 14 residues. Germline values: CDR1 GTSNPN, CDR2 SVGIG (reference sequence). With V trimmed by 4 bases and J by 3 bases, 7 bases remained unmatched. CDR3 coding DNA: TGTGCCTGGACTAGAGACAGGGGCGACTATGGCTACACCTTC. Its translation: CAWTRDRGDYGYTF.

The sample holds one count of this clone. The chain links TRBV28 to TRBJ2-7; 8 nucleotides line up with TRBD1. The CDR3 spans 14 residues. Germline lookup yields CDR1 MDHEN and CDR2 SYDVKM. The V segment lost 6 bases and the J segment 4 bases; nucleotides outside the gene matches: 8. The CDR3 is CASSLRGHRYEQYF. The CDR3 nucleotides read TGTGCCAGCAGCCTCAGGGGGCATAGGTACGAGCAGTACTTC.

The CDR3 region is CASSLAGGRTDTQYF. The CDR3 coding sequence is TGTGCCAGTAGTCTGGCGGGAGGACGCACAGATACGCAGTATTTT. V gene TRBV19 combines with J gene TRBJ2-3, with 8 bases fitting TRBD2. With V trimmed by 5 bases and J by 1 base, 5 bases remained unmatched. Germline CDR1 reads LNHDA; CDR2 reads SQIVND (reference sequence). There are 15 residues in the CDR3.

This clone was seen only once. The CDR3 loop is CASSSTGTWQFF. CDR3 DNA sequence: TGTGCCAGCAGTTCGACAGGGACCTGGCAGTTCTTC. This chain links TRBV6-5 with TRBJ2-1; 7 bases agree with TRBD1. This CDR3 contains 12 residues. Germline trimming cut 4 bases from V and 12 bases from J; bases unmatched to any gene: 6. Germline values: CDR1 MNHEY, CDR2 SVGAGI.

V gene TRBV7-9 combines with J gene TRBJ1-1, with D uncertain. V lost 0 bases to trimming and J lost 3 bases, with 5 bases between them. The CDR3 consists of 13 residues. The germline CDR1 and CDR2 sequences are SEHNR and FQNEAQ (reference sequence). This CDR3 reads CASSLAGDTEAFF. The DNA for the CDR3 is TGTGCCAGCAGCTTAGCCGGGGACACTGAAGCTTTCTTT.

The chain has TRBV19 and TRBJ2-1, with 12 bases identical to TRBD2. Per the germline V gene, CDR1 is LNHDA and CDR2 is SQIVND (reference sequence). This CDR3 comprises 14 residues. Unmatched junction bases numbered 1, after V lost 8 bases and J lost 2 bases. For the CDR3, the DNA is TGTGCCAGTCGGACTAGCGGGACCTACAATGAGCAGTTCTTC. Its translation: CASRTSGTYNEQFF. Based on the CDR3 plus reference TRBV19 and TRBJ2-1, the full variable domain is DGGITQSPKYLFRKEGQNVTLSCEQNLNHDAMYWYRQDPGQGLRLIYYSQIVNDFQKGDIAEGYSVSREKKESFPLTVTSAQKNPTAFYLCASRTSGTYNEQFFGPGTRLTVL.

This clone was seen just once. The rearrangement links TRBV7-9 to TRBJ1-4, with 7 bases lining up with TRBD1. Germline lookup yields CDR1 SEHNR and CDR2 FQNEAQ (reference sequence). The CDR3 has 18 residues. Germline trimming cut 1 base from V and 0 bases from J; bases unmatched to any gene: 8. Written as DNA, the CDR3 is TGTGCCAGCAGCTTAGGATCGACAGGGACAGCAACTAATGAAAAACTGTTTTTT. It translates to CASSLGSTGTATNEKLFF.

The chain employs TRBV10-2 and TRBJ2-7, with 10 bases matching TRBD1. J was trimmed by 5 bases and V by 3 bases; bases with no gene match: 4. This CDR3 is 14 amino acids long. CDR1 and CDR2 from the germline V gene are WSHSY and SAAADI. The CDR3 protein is CASSDSGTGDEQYF. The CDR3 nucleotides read TGCGCCAGCAGTGATTCCGGGACAGGGGACGAGCAGTACTTC.

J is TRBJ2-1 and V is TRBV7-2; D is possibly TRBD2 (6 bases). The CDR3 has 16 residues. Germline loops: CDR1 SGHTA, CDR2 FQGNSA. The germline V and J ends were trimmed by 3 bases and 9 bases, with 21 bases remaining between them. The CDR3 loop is CASSLLRGAGMSEQFF. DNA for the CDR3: TGTGCCAGCAGCTTGCTAAGGGGCGCGGGAATGAGTGAGCAGTTCTTC.

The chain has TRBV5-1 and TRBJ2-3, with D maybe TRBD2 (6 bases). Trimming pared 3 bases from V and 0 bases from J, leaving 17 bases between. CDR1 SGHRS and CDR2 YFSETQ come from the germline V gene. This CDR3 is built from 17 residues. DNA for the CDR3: TGCGCCAGCAGCTGGAGGGGTCTGGCGTCGAGCACAGATACGCAGTATTTT. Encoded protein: CASSWRGLASSTDTQYF.

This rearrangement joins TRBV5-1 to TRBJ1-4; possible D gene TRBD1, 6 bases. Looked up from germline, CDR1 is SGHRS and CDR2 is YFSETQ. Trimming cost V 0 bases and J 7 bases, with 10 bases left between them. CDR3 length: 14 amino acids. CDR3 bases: TGCGCCAGCAGCTTGGGGGGGCACGCTGAAAAACTGTTTTTT. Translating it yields CASSLGGHAEKLFF.

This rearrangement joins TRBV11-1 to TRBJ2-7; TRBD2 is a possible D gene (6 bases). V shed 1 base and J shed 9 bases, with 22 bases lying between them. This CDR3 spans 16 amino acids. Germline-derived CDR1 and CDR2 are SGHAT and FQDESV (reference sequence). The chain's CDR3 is CASSLGAGTWNGGQYF. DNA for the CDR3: TGTGCCAGCAGCTTAGGGGCCGGGACGTGGAACGGGGGGCAGTACTTC.

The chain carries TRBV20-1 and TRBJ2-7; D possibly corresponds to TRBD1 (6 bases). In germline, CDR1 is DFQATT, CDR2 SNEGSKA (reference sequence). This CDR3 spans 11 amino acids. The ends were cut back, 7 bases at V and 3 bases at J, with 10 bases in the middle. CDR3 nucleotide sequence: TGCAGTGGAACGGACAGCTACGAGCAGTACTTC. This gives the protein CSGTDSYEQYF.

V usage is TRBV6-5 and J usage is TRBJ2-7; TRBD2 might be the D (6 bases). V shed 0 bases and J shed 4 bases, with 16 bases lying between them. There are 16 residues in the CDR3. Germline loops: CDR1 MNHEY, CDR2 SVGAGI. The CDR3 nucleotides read TGTGCCAGCAGTTACTCACTATCCGGGAGAGCTTACGAGCAGTACTTC. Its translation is CASSYSLSGRAYEQYF.

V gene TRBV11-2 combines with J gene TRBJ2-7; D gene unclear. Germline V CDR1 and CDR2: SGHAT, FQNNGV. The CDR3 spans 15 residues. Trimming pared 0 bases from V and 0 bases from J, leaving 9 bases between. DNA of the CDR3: TGTGCCAGCAGCTTAGATCGCGTGAGCTCCTACGAGCAGTACTTC. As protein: CASSLDRVSSYEQYF.

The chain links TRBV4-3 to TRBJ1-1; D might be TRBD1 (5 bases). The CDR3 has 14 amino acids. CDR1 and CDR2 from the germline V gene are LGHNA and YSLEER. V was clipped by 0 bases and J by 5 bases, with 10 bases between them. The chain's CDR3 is CASSQDWGGTEAFF. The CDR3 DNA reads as TGCGCCAGCAGCCAAGATTGGGGGGGTACTGAAGCTTTCTTT.